The entry that follows covers one T cell receptor (beta chain) sequence. Here immunoSEQ multiplex PCR was the method, and the copy in TCRdb shows in-frame clones only, minus some. The table has some 100,000 clones, around 72% seen once; the top ten hold roughly 4%. This entry is derived from a study of blood T cell repertoires in COVID-19. About the study: The study drew acute and convalescent COVID-19 samples from the United States, Italy and Spain. The analysed material was cDNA or gDNA that came from T cells, B-cell-depleted T cells, or PBMCs.

Seattle participants joined during active infection and were tracked over time. The sequence was obtained from a man between 65 and 85 years old with COVID-19, enrolled during active disease. The sequenced sample consisted of peripheral blood.

The CDR3 loop reads CASSHQSRGPYNEQFF. CDR3 sequence (DNA): TGCGCCAGCAGCCACCAATCTAGAGGCCCCTACAATGAGCAGTTCTTC. The rearrangement uses TRBV4-3 and TRBJ2-1; D is uncertain. This CDR3 spans 16 amino acids. Trimming shortened V by 3 bases and J by 2 bases, and 14 bases separated the two germline ends. Germline-derived CDR1 and CDR2 are LGHNA and YSLEER.